This T cell receptor beta chain originates from a study of blood T cell repertoires in COVID-19. Study background: T cells, B-cell-depleted T cells, or PBMCs provided the cDNA or gDNA that served as material.

Trimming took 9 bases from V and 8 from J; bases not matched to a gene: 12. Germline lookup yields CDR1 SGHNT and CDR2 YYREEE (reference sequence). The CDR3 totals 14 residues. The study recruited people aged about 18 to 95 years across roughly 23 US areas. Two negative PCRs, clearance, or symptom resolution were required of recovered Cohort 3 donors. In the study's own analysis: Using reference gene primer amplification, nucleated cell counts were estimated. The protocol was immunoSEQ multiplex PCR, while the TCRdb copy is restricted to in-frame clones and leaves out a portion. The V and J calls and clone size are taken from that table; D and trimming were inferred from the DNA. This table has 320,000 or so clones, about 88% appearing once.

The V gene is TRBV5-4, the J gene TRBJ1-4, with 8 bases matching TRBD1. The origin of this receptor is a woman younger than 45 who had recovered from COVID-19. Sequencing was performed on PBMCs or T cells enriched from blood (not recorded which). The CDR3 loop is CATIDRGSGEKLFF. CDR3 nucleotide sequence: TGTGCCACGATAGACAGGGGATCGGGCGAAAAACTGTTTTTT. The whole variable domain, filled in from reference TRBV5-4 and TRBJ1-4, reads ETGVTQSPTHLIKTRGQQVTLRCSSQSGHNTVSWYQQALGQGPQFIFQYYREEENGRGNFPPRFSGLQFPNYSSELNVNALELDDSALYLCATIDRGSGEKLFFGSGTQLSVL.